Given below is one T cell receptor beta chain in context. Its cognate antigen is unknown. Total RNA extracted from each sample amounted to at least 5.5 micrograms. The sample belongs to a study of blood T cells in healthy people across ages. Through a sample-barcoded 5' primer and a J-beta primer mix, a second PCR was run for about 6 to 12 cycles. Each CDR3 protein gets one entry after TCRdb re-called the 5' RACE reads with MiXCR. The sample contains approximately 900,000 distinct CDR3 sequences, roughly 52% of which appear only once. Germline V gene sequence: CDR1 SGDLS, CDR2 YYNGEE. V shed 3 bases, J shed 10 bases, and the junction held 11 bases outside the gene matches. The CDR3 totals 15 residues. The study, taken as a whole, reports: Long-lived donors exceeded aged donors in naive CD4+ cells and diversity.

The sequence was collected from a man under 40 in good health. The chain couples TRBV9 to TRBJ2-1; TRBD1 aligns across 9 bases. The sequenced sample was blood. The CDR3 loop is CASSAGQGPLQEQFF. The CDR3 DNA is TGTGCCAGCAGCGCGGGACAGGGACCTCTCCAGGAGCAGTTCTTC.